This T cell receptor (beta chain) was observed in a study of blood T cell repertoires in COVID-19. Study summary: PBMCs, B-cell-depleted T cells, or T cells were the source of the cDNA or gDNA that made up the material.

Cohorts were determined from participant-reported clinical history. Generated by immunoSEQ multiplex PCR, the TCRdb table keeps only in-frame clones and is missing some. The sample lists about 50,000 clones, approximately 86% occurring once. This clone has a handful of counts. This receptor was taken from a woman aged 45-60 years who had recovered from COVID-19. The sample was PBMCs or T cells enriched from blood (not recorded which).

For the CDR3, the DNA is TGTGCCAGCAGCCAAGGGGGACAGGGGTATTTGGCTTTCTTT. Translated: CASSQGGQGYLAFF. The chain recombines TRBV3-1 (or the pseudogene TRBV3-2) with TRBJ1-1; the match to TRBD1 covers 10 bases. The CDR3 contains 14 residues. V lost 1 base to trimming and J lost 11 bases; unmatched junction nucleotides: 7. Germline CDR1 reads LGHDT; CDR2 reads YNNKEL (reference sequence).